This T cell receptor (beta chain) was found in a study of blood T cells in healthy people across ages. This clonotype appeared many times. Trimming stripped 6 bases from V and 4 bases from J, with 18 bases between. The CDR3 totals 15 residues. Germline assignment: CDR1 MGHDK and CDR2 SYGVNS. Combining a sample-barcoded 5' primer with a J-beta primer mix, a second PCR ran for 7 to 11 cycles. Sequencing yielded, for each sample, at least 2.5 million paired-end reads carrying CDR3. TCRdb analysed the 5' RACE reads with MiXCR anew, one entry per CDR3 protein. The sample lists around 870,000 distinct CDR3 sequences, around 26% occurring once.

The chain couples TRBV25-1 to TRBJ1-2, with D tentatively TRBD1 (6 bases). The sequence came from an elderly woman in good health. The specimen sequenced was blood. CDR3 loop: CASSYFGGAGYGYTF. CDR3 nucleotides: TGTGCCAGCAGCTACTTTGGGGGCGCTGGCTATGGCTACACCTTC.